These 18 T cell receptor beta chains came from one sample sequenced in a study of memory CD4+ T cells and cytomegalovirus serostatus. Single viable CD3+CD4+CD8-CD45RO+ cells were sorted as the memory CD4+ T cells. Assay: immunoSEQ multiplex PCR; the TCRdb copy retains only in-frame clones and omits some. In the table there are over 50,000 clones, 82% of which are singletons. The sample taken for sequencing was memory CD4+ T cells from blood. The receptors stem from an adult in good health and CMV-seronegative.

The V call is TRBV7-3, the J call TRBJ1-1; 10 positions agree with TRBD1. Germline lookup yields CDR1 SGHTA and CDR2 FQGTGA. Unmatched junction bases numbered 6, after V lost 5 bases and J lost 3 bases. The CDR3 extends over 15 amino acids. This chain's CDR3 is CASSPSGTGDTEAFF. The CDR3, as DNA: TGTGCCAGCAGCCCCTCCGGGACAGGGGACACTGAAGCTTTCTTT.

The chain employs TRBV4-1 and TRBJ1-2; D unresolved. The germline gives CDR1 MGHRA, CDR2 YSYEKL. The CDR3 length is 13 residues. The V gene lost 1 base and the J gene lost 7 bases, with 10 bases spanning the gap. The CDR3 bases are TGCGCCAGCAGCCAAGGGAGCGGGGTTGGCTACACCTTC. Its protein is CASSQGSGVGYTF.

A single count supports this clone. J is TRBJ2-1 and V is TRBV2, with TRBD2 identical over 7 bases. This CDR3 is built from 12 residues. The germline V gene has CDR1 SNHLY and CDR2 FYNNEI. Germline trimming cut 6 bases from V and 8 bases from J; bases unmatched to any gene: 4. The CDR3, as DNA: TGTGCCAGCAGCGGGGGAGGGGATGAGCAGTTCTTC. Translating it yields CASSGGGDEQFF.

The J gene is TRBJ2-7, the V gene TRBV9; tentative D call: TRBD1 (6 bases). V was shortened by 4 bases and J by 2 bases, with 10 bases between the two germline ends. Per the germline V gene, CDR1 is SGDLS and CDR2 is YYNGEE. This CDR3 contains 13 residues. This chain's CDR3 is CASSPDRPYEQYF. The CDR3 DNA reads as TGTGCCAGCAGCCCGGACAGACCCTACGAGCAGTACTTC. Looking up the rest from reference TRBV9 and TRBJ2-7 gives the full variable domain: DSGVTQTPKHLITATGQRVTLRCSPRSGDLSVYWYQQSLDQGLQFLIQYYNGEERAKGNILERFSAQQFPDLHSELNLSSLELGDSALYFCASSPDRPYEQYFGPGTRLTVT.

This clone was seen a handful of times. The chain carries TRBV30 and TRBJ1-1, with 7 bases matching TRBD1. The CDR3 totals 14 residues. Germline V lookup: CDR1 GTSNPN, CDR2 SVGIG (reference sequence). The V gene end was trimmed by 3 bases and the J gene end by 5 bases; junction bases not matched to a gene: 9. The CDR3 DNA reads TGTGCCTGGAGACCAACAGGGGTTAAGACTGAAGCTTTCTTT. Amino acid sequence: CAWRPTGVKTEAFF.

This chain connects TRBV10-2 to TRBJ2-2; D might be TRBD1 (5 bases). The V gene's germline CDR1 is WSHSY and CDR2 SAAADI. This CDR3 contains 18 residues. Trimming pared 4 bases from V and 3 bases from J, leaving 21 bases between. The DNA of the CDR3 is TGCGCCAGCAGTGCCAGGGCCGGGCCCGCCTTCCACACCGGGGAGCTGTTTTTT. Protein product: CASSARAGPAFHTGELFF.

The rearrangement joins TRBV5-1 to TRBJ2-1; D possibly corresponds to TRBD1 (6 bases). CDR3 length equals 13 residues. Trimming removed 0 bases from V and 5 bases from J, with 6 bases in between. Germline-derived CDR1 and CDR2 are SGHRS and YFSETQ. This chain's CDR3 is CASSLDRDNEQFF. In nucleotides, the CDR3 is TGCGCCAGCAGCTTGGACAGGGACAATGAGCAGTTCTTC.

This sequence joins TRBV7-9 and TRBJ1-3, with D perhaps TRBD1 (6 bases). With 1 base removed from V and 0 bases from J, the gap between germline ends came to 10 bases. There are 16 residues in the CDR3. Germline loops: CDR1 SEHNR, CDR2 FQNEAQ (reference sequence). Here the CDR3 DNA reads TGTGCCAGCAGCTTAGGGAGGGGGAACTCTGGAAACACCATATATTTT. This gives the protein CASSLGRGNSGNTIYF.

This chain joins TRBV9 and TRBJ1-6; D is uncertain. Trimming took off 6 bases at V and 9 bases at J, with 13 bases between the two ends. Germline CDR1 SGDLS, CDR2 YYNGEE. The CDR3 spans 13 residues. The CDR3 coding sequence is TGTGCCAGCACGAGGGCGGTGGGTTCACCCCTCCACTTT. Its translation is CASTRAVGSPLHF.

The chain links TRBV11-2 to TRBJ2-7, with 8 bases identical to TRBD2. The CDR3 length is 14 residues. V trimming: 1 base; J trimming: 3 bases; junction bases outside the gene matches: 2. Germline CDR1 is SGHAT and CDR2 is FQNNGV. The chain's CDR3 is CASSLVGLDYEQYF. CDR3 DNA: TGTGCCAGCAGCTTAGTGGGACTAGACTACGAGCAGTACTTC.

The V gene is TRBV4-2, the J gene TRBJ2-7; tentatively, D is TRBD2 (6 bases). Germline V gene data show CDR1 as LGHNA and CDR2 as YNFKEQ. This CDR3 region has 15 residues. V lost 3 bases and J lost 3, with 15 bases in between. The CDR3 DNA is TGTGCCAGCAGCCACTCGGGGCGGGGAGACTACGAGCAGTACTTC. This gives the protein CASSHSGRGDYEQYF.

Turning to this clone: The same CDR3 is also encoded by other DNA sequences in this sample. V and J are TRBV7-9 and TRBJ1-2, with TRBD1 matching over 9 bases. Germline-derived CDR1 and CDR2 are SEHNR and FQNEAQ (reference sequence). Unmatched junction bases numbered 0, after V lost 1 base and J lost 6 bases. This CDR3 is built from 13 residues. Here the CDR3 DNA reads TGTGCCAGCAGCTTAGGACAGGGGGATGGCTACACCTTC. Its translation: CASSLGQGDGYTF.

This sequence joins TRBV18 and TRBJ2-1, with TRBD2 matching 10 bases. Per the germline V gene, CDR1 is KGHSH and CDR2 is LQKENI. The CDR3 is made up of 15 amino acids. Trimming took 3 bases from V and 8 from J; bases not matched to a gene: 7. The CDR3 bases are TGTGCCAGCTCACCGGGAGCGGGAGGGGTCTATGAGCAGTTCTTC. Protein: CASSPGAGGVYEQFF.

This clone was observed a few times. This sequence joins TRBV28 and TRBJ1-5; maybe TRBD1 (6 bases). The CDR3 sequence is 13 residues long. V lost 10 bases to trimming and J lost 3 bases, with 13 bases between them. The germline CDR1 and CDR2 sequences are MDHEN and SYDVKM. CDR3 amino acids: CATGQLPNQPQHF. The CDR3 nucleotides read TGTGCCACCGGACAGCTCCCCAATCAGCCCCAGCATTTT.

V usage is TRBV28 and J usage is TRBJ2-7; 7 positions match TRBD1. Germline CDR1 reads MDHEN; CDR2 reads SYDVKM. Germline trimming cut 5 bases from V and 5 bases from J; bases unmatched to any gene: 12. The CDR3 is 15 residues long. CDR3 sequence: CASSPQRGRSNEQYF. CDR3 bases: TGTGCCAGCAGTCCCCAGAGGGGGCGATCCAACGAGCAGTACTTC.

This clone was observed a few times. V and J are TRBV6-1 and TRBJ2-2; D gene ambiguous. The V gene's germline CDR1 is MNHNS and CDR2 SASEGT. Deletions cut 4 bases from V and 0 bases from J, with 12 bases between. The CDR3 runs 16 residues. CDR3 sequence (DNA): TGTGCCAGCAGTGCCCCGAGACGGACGAACACCGGGGAGCTGTTTTTT. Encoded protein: CASSAPRRTNTGELFF.

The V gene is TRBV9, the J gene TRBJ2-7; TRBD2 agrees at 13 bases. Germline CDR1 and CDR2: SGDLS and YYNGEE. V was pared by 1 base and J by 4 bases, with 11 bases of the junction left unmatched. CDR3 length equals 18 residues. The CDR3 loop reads CASSVTAGGLAGEYEQYF. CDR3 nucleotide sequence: TGTGCCAGCAGCGTAACCGCCGGAGGACTAGCGGGAGAATACGAGCAGTACTTC.

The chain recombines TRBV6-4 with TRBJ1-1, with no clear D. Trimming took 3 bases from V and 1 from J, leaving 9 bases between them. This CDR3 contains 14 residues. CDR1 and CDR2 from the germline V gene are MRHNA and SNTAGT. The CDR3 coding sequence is TGTGCCAGCAGTGAAGAGACGGGGAACACTGAAGCTTTCTTT. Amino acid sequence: CASSEETGNTEAFF.